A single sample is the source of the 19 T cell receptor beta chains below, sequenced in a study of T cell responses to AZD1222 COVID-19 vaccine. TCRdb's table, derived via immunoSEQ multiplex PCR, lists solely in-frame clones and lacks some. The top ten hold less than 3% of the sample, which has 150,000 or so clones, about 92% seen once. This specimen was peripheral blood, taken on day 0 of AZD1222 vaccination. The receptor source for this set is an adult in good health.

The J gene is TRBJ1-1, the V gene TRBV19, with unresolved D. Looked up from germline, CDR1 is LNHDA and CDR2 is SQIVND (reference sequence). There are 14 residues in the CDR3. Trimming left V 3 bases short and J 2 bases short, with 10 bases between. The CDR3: CASSIKAANTEAFF. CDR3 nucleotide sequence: TGTGCCAGTAGTATTAAGGCAGCAAACACTGAAGCTTTCTTT.

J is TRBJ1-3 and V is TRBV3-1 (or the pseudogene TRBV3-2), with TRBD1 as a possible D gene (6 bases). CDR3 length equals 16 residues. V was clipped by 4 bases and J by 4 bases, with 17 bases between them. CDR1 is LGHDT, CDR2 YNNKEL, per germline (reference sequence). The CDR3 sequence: CASSRNIRGSGNTIYF. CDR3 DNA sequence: TGTGCCAGCAGCCGCAACATCAGGGGTTCAGGAAACACCATATATTTT.

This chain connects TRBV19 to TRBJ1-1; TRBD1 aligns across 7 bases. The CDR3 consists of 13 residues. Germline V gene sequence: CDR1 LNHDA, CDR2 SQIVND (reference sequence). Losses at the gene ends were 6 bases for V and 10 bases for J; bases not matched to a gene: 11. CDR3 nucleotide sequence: TGTGCCAGTAGCGACAGGGCGACCCAGGGAGCTTTCTTT. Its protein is CASSDRATQGAFF.

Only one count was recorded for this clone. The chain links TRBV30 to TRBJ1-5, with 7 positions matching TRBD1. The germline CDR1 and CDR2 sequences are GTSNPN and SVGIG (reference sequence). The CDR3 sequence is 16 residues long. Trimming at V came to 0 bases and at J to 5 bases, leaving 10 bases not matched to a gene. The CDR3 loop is CAWSVPRQGVYQPQHF. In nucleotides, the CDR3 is TGTGCCTGGAGTGTACCGAGGCAGGGGGTGTATCAGCCCCAGCATTTT.

CDR3 amino acids: CASSLGGGHTIYF. CDR3 in DNA: TGTGCCAGCAGCTTAGGAGGGGGACACACCATATATTTT. The chain employs TRBV11-2 and TRBJ1-3, with D perhaps matching TRBD1 (6 bases). The germline CDR1 and CDR2 sequences are SGHAT and FQNNGV. The CDR3 spans 13 residues. Trimming cost V 1 base and J 8 bases, with 9 bases left between them.

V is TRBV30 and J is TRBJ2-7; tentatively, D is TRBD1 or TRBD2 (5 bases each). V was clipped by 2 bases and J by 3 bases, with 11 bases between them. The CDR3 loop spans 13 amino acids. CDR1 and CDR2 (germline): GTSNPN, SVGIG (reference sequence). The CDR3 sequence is CAWSPGTDYEQYF. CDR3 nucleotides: TGTGCCTGGAGTCCAGGGACCGACTACGAGCAGTACTTC. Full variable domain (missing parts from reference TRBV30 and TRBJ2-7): SQTIHQWPATLVQPVGSPLSLECTVEGTSNPNLYWYRQAAGRGLQLLFYSVGIGQISSEVPQNLSASRPQDRQFILSSKKLLLSDSGFYLCAWSPGTDYEQYFGPGTRLTVT.

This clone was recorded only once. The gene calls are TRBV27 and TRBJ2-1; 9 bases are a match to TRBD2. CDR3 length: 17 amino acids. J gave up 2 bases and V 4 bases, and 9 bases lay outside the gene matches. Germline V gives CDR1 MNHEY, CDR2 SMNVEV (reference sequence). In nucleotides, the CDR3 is TGTGCCAGCAGTTGGATGGTAGCGGGAGATGCCTACAATGAGCAGTTCTTC. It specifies CASSWMVAGDAYNEQFF.

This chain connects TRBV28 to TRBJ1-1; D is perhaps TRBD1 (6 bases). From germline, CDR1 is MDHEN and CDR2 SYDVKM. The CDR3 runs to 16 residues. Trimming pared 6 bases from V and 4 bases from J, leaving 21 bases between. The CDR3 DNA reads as TGTGCCAGCAGGACAATTACAGGGAGTCCGGCCACTGAAGCTTTCTTT. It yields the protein CASRTITGSPATEAFF.

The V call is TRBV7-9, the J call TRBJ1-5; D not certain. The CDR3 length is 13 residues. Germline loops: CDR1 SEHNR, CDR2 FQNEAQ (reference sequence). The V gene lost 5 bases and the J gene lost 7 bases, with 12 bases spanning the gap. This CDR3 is CASSRTAPQPQHF. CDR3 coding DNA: TGTGCCAGCAGCCGCACGGCGCCCCAGCCCCAGCATTTT.

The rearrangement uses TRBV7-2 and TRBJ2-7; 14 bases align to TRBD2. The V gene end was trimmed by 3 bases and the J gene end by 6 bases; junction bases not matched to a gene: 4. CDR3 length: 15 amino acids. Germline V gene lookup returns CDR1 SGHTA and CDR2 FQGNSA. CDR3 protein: CASSFGLAGGGEQYF. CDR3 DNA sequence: TGTGCCAGCAGCTTCGGACTAGCGGGAGGCGGCGAGCAGTACTTC.

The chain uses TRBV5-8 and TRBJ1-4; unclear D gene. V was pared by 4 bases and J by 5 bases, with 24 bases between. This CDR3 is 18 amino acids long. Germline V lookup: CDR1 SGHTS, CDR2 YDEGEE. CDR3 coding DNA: TGTGCCAGCAGCCAAGATGTACCCATTACGGGAGCCAATGAAAAACTGTTTTTT. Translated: CASSQDVPITGANEKLFF.

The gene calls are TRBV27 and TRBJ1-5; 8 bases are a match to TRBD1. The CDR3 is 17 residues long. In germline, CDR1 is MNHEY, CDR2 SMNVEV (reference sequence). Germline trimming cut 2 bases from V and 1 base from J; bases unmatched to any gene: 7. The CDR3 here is CASSLARGHGSNQPQHF. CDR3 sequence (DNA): TGTGCCAGCAGTTTAGCCAGGGGGCACGGAAGCAATCAGCCCCAGCATTTT.

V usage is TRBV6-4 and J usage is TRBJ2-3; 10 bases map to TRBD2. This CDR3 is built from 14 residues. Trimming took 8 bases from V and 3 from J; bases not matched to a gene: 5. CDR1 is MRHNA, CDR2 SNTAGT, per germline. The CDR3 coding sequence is TGTGCCAGCGCAGTAGCGGGAGGAACAGATACGCAGTATTTT. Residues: CASAVAGGTDTQYF.

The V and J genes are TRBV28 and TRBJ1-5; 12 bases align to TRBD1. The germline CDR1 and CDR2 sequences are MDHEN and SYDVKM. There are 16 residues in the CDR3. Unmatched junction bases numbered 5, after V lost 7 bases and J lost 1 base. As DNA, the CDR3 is TGTGCCAGCACCTGGGGACAGGGGGCCAGCAATCAGCCCCAGCATTTT. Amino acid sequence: CASTWGQGASNQPQHF. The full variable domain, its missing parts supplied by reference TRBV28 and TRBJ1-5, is DVKVTQSSRYLVKRTGEKVFLECVQDMDHENMFWYRQDPGLGLRLIYFSYDVKMKEKGDIPEGYSVSREKKERFSLILESASTNQTSMYLCASTWGQGASNQPQHFGDGTRLSIL.

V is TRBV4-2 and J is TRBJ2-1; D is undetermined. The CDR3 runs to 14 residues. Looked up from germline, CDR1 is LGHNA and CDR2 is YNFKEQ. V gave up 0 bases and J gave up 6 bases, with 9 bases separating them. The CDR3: CASSQEVRINEQFF. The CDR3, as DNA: TGTGCCAGCAGCCAAGAGGTTAGAATCAATGAGCAGTTCTTC.

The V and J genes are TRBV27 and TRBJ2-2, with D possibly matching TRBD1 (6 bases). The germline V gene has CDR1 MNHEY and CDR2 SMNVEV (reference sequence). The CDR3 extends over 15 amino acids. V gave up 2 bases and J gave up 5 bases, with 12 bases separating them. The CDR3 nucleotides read TGTGCCAGCAGTTTAACAGGGATAGGTACCGGGGAGCTGTTTTTT. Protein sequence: CASSLTGIGTGELFF.

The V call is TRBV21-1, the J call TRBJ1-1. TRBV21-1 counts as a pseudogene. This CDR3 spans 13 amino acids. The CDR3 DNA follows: TGTGCCAGCAAAGGGATAAGGGACACTGAAGCTTTCTTT. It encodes CASKGIRDTEAFF.

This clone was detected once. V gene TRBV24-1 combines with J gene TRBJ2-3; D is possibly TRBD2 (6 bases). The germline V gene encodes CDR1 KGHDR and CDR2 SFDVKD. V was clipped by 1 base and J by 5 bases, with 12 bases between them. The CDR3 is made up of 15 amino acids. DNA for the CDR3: TGTGCCACCAGTGATTTCGGGGGAGTGGGAGATACGCAGTATTTT. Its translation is CATSDFGGVGDTQYF.

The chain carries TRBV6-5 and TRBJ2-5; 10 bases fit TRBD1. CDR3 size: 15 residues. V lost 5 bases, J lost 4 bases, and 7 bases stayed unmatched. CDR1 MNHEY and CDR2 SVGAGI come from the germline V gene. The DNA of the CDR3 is TGTGCCAGCAGTATCCGGACAGGGGGGAGAGAGACCCAGTACTTC. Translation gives CASSIRTGGRETQYF.